The T cell receptor (beta chain) described here comes from a study of shared clonotypes between healthy human individuals. Overall study results and limits: A reduction in generation probabilities was seen for non-shared clonotypes relative to those shared by all four donors. Clonotype sharing across several donors was observed for 5% to 6.5% of naive CD4 clonotypes.

Assay: immunoSEQ multiplex PCR; the TCRdb copy retains only in-frame clones and omits some. The sample has more than 400,000 clones, roughly 95% seen once; the top ten hold about 0.059%. Details on this clone: Its antigen is undetermined.

Healthy adults negative for HIV, lacking recent acute infections or vaccinations, served as donors. It was into CD45RA+ naive and CD45RA-negative memory subsets that the CD4+ cells were split. Specimen: naive CD4+ T cells sorted from blood. The sample's subset: CD45RA+ positively selected. This sequence originates from a woman aged 30 to 39 in good health.

Here the CDR3 reads CASSLRGLAELTDTQYF. CDR3 nucleotide sequence: TGTGCCAGCAGCTTAAGGGGACTAGCGGAACTCACAGATACGCAGTATTTT. The V gene is TRBV7-6, the J gene TRBJ2-3; 11 bases are shared with TRBD2. With V trimmed by 2 bases and J by 2 bases, 6 bases remained unmatched. The CDR3 is 17 residues long. Germline-derived CDR1 and CDR2 are SGHVS and FNYEAQ. Supplemented by reference TRBV7-6 and TRBJ2-3, the full variable domain reads GAGVSQSPRYKVTKRGQDVALRCDPISGHVSLYWYRQALGQGPEFLTYFNYEAQQDKSGLPNDRFSAERPEGSISTLTIQRTEQRDSAMYRCASSLRGLAELTDTQYFGPGTRLTVL.